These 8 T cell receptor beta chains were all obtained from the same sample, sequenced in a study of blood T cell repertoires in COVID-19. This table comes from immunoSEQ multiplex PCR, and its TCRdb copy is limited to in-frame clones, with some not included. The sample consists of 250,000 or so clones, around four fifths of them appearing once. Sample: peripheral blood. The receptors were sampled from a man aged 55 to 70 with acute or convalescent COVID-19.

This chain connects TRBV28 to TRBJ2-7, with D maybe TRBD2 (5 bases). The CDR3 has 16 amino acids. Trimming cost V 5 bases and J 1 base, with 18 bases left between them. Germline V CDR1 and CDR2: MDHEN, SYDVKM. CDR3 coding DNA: TGTGCCAGCAGTGAACTTCAGCCCTCGGGGTCCTACGAGCAGTACTTC. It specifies CASSELQPSGSYEQYF.

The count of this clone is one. For the CDR3, the DNA is TGCGCCAGCAGCCTAACAGGGGGCGTCTACAATGAGCAGTTCTTC. Translation gives CASSLTGGVYNEQFF. V gene TRBV5-1 combines with J gene TRBJ2-1, with 9 bases matching TRBD1. The CDR3 has 15 residues. V lost 4 bases to trimming and J lost 3 bases; unmatched junction nucleotides: 5. Germline loops: CDR1 SGHRS, CDR2 YFSETQ. Full variable domain (outside the CDR3, taken from reference TRBV5-1 and TRBJ2-1): KAGVTQTPRYLIKTRGQQVTLSCSPISGHRSVSWYQQTPGQGLQFLFEYFSETQRNKGNFPGRFSGRQFSNSRSEMNVSTLELGDSALYLCASSLTGGVYNEQFFGPGTRLTVL.

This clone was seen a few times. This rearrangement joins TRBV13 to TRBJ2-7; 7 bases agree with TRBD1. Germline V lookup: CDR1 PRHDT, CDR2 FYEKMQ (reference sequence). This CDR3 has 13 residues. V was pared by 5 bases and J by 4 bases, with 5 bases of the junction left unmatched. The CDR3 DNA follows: TGTGCCAGCAGCCCCACAGGGGTTTACGAGCAGTACTTC. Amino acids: CASSPTGVYEQYF.

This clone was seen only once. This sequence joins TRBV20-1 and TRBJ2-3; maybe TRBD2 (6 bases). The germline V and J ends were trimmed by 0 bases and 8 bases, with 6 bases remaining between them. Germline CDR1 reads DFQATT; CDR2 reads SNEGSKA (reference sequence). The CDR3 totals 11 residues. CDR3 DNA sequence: TGCAGTGCTAGAGAGGGGGGTACGCAGTATTTT. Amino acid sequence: CSAREGGTQYF.

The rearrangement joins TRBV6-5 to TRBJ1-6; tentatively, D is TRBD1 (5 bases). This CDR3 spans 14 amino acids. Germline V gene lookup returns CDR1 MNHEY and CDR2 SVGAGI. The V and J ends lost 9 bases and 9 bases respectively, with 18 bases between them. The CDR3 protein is CASDRVQGGSPLHF. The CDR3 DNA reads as TGTGCCAGTGACCGGGTCCAGGGTGGTTCACCCCTCCACTTT.

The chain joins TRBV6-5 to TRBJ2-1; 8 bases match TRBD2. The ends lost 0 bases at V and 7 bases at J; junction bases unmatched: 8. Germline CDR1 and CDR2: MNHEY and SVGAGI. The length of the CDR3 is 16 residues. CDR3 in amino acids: CASSYSTGGPRNEQFF. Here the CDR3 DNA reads TGTGCCAGCAGTTACTCGACGGGAGGGCCTAGAAATGAGCAGTTCTTC.

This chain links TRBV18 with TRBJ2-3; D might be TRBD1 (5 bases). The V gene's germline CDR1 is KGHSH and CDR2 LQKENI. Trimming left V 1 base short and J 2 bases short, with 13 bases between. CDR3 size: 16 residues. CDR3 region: CASSPLPGSVTDTQYF. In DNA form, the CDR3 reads TGTGCCAGCTCACCACTTCCAGGGTCGGTCACAGATACGCAGTATTTT.

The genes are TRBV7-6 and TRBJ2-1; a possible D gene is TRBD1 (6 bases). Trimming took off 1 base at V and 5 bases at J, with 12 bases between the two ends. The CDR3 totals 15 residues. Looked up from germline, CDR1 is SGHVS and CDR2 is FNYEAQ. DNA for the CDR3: TGTGCCAGCAGCTTAGAGGGACAAAGGCACAATGAGCAGTTCTTC. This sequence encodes CASSLEGQRHNEQFF.